This T cell receptor beta chain was recovered during a study of cytomegalovirus exposure and HLA in healthy donors. PCR amplification relied on 60 Vbeta primers (plus 13 Jbeta primers). Sequencing used immunoSEQ multiplex PCR; TCRdb keeps in-frame clones, though not all of them. The sample has 110,000 to 150,000 clones, 75% seen once. Germline CDR1 SGHNT, CDR2 YYREEE (reference sequence). V was pared by 1 base and J by 3 bases, with 3 bases of the junction left unmatched. This CDR3 region has 15 residues. Study outcomes and limitations: When the data were analyzed later, several of the most significant clusters appeared to be linked to common viral pathogens. Researchers left out some V segments, among them TRBV6-2 and TRBV6-3, as indistinguishable.

For this clone: Its antigen is as yet unknown.

The source is a man aged 25-40 years in good health and CMV-seronegative. The sample taken for sequencing was PBMCs. The chain links TRBV5-4 to TRBJ2-1; 8 bases map to TRBD2. CDR3 region: CASSLSGGGYNEQFF. CDR3 in DNA: TGTGCCAGCAGCTTGTCGGGGGGGGGCTACAATGAGCAGTTCTTC.